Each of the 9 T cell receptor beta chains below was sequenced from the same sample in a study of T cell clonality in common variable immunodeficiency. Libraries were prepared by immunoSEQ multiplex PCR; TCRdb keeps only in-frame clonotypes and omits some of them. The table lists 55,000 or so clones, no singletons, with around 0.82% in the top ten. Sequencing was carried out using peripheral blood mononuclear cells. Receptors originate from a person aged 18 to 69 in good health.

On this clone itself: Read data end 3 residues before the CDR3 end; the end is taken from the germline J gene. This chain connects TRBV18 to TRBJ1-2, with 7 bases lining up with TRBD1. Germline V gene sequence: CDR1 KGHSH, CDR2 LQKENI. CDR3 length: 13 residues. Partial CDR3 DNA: TGTGCCAGCTCCCCGACAGGGCCAGATACC. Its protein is CASSPTGPDT. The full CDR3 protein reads CASSPTGPDTYTF. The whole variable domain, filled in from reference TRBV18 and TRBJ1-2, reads NAGVMQNPRHLVRRRGQEARLRCSPMKGHSHVYWYRQLPEEGLKFMVYLQKENIIDESGMPKERFSAEFPKEGPSILRIQQVVRGDSAAYFCASSPTGPDTYTFGSGTRLTVV.

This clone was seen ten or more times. CDR3 sequence: CSARTGAAQPQHF. Incomplete CDR3 DNA: TGCAGTGCGAGGACAGGGGCTGCACAGCCC. The chain uses TRBV20-1 and TRBJ1-5, with 9 bases fitting TRBD1. The read ends 3 residues shy of where the CDR3 ends; the end is completed using the germline J gene. V lost 6 bases and J lost 7; bases outside the gene matches: 7. Germline V gene sequence: CDR1 DFQATT, CDR2 SNEGSKA (reference sequence). The CDR3 contains 13 residues.

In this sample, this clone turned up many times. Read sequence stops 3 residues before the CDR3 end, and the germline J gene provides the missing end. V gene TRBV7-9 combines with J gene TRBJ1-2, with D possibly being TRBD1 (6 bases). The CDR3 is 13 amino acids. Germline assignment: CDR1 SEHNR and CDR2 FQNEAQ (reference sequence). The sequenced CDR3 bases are TGTGCCAGCAGCTTAGTTGACAGGACCGGC. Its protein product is CASSLVDRTG. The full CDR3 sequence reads CASSLVDRTGYTF.

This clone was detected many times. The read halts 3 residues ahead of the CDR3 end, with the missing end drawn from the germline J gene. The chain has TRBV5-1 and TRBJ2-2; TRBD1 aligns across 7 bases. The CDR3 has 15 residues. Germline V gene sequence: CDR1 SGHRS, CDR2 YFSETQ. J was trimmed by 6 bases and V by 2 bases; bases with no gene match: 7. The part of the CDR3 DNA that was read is TGCGCCAGCAGCTTACAAACTGACAGGGCCGGGGAG. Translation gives CASSLQTDRAGE. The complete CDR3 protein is CASSLQTDRAGELFF.

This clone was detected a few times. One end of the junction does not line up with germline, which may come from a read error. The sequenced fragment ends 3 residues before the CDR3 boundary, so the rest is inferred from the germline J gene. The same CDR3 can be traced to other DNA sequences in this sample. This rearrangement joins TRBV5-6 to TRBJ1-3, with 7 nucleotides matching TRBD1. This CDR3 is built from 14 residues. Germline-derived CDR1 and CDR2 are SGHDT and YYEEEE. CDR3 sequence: CASSSGQKGNTIYF. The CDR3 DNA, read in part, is TGTGCCAGCAGCTCGGGACAGAAAGGAAACACG.

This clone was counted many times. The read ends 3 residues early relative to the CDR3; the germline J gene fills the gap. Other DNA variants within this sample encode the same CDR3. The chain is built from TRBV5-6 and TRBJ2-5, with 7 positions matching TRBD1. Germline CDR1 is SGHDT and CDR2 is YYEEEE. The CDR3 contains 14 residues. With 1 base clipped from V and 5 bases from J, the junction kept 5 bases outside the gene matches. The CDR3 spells CASSLTGEGETQYF. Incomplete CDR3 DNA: TGTGCCAGCAGCTTGACAGGGGAAGGGGAGACC.

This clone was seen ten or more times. CDR3 residues: CASSVALTEGTEAFF. The covered CDR3 bases are TGTGCCAGCAGTGTGGCCCTTACCGAGGGCACTGAA. The chain joins TRBV2 to TRBJ1-1; no reliable D call. The sequenced fragment ends 3 residues before the CDR3 boundary, so the rest is inferred from the germline J gene. The CDR3 runs 15 residues. Trimming cost V 4 bases and J 4 bases, with 16 bases left between them. In germline, CDR1 is SNHLY, CDR2 FYNNEI.

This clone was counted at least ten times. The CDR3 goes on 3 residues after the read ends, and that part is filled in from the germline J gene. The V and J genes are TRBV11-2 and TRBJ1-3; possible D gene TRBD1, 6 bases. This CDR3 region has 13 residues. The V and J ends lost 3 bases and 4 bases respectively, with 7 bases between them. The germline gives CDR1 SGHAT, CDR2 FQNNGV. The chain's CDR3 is CASSLQGGNTIYF. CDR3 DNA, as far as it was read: TGTGCCAGCAGCTTGCAGGGGGGAAACACC.

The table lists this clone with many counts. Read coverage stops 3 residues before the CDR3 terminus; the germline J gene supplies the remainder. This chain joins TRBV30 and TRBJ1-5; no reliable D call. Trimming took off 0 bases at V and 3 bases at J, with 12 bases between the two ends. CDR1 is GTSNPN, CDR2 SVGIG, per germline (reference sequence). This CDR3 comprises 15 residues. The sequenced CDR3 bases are TGTGCCTGGAGTGTACTAGGAAGCGTCAATCAGCCC. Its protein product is CAWSVLGSVNQP. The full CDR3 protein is CAWSVLGSVNQPQHF.